The 28 T cell receptor beta chains below were found in one sample sequenced in a study of cytomegalovirus exposure and HLA in healthy donors. The PCR had 60 Vbeta and 13 Jbeta primers. Only in-frame clones appear in the TCRdb table, and some are missing; sequencing was by immunoSEQ multiplex PCR. The sample consists of around 150,000 clones, roughly 79% of them appearing once. The sequenced sample was PBMCs. The receptors here all came from a male donor in good health and CMV-seronegative.

The chain carries TRBV9 and TRBJ2-1; unclear D gene. V shed 2 bases and J shed 9 bases, with 12 bases lying between them. This CDR3 has 13 residues. Germline-derived CDR1 and CDR2 are SGDLS and YYNGEE. CDR3 sequence (DNA): TGTGCCAGCAGCGTGGTAGAAGCCGGTGAGCAGTTCTTC. Residues: CASSVVEAGEQFF.

This clone was observed a handful of times. The CDR3 coding sequence is TGTGCCAGCAGCCGAGCGGCAACTAATGAAAAACTGTTTTTT. Its translation is CASSRAATNEKLFF. The chain links TRBV27 to TRBJ1-4, with no clear D. Germline loops: CDR1 MNHEY, CDR2 SMNVEV (reference sequence). Trimming left V 6 bases short and J 0 bases short, with 8 bases between. The CDR3 contains 14 residues.

There are a few counts of this clone. V usage is TRBV7-6 and J usage is TRBJ2-7; possibly TRBD2 for D (5 bases). The CDR3 covers 15 residues. Germline V gene lookup returns CDR1 SGHVS and CDR2 FNYEAQ. V lost 1 base and J lost 6, with 16 bases in between. The CDR3 sequence is CASSLGGSLWAEQYF. The CDR3 nucleotides are TGTGCCAGCAGCTTAGGAGGGTCACTATGGGCCGAGCAGTACTTC. Supplemented by reference TRBV7-6 and TRBJ2-7, the full variable domain reads GAGVSQSPRYKVTKRGQDVALRCDPISGHVSLYWYRQALGQGPEFLTYFNYEAQQDKSGLPNDRFSAERPEGSISTLTIQRTEQRDSAMYRCASSLGGSLWAEQYFGPGTRLTVT.

The chain employs TRBV2 and TRBJ2-3, with 9 bases that match TRBD1. The germline gives CDR1 SNHLY, CDR2 FYNNEI. The ends lost 1 base at V and 2 bases at J; junction bases unmatched: 7. The CDR3 consists of 17 residues. CDR3 region: CASSEGEGQGPTDTQYF. CDR3 sequence (DNA): TGTGCCAGCAGTGAAGGGGAGGGACAGGGTCCCACAGATACGCAGTATTTT.

The V call is TRBV7-2, the J call TRBJ2-7; weak D call: TRBD2 (5 bases). The CDR3 is 14 amino acids. Germline V gene sequence: CDR1 SGHTA, CDR2 FQGNSA. V lost 1 base and J lost 1, with 8 bases in between. CDR3 sequence reads: CASSLVWTSYEQYF. CDR3 sequence (DNA): TGTGCCAGCAGCTTAGTATGGACTTCCTACGAGCAGTACTTC.

The rearrangement uses TRBV6-6 and TRBJ1-1; D uncertain. The CDR3 runs 12 residues. Germline V gene sequence: CDR1 MNHNY, CDR2 SVGAGI (reference sequence). The V gene lost 2 bases and the J gene lost 7 bases, with 8 bases spanning the gap. CDR3 DNA: TGTGCCAGCAGTTACGCTCGCGTTGAAGCTTTCTTT. Amino acids: CASSYARVEAFF.

The chain carries TRBV5-1 and TRBJ1-1; D is perhaps TRBD1 (5 bases). Trimming left V 5 bases short and J 2 bases short, with 10 bases between. This CDR3 has 13 amino acids. CDR1 and CDR2 (germline): SGHRS, YFSETQ. CDR3 sequence: CASRVGTNTEAFF. The CDR3, as DNA: TGCGCCAGCAGAGTTGGGACTAACACTGAAGCTTTCTTT. Drawing the rest from reference TRBV5-1 and TRBJ1-1, the complete variable domain is KAGVTQTPRYLIKTRGQQVTLSCSPISGHRSVSWYQQTPGQGLQFLFEYFSETQRNKGNFPGRFSGRQFSNSRSEMNVSTLELGDSALYLCASRVGTNTEAFFGQGTRLTVV.

The chain recombines TRBV4-1 with TRBJ2-1, with TRBD2 identical over 10 bases. Germline V gene lookup returns CDR1 MGHRA and CDR2 YSYEKL. This CDR3 comprises 18 residues. V dropped 3 bases and J dropped 3; count of bases not matched to a gene: 11. This CDR3 is CASSQFGSGGNNYNEQFF. The CDR3 nucleotides read TGCGCCAGCAGCCAGTTCGGTAGCGGGGGGAACAACTACAATGAGCAGTTCTTC.

The chain joins TRBV30 to TRBJ2-5; 7 bases are shared with TRBD2. CDR1 and CDR2 (germline): GTSNPN, SVGIG (reference sequence). This CDR3 has 12 residues. J lost 13 bases, V lost 2 bases, and 10 bases had no gene match. As DNA, the CDR3 is TGTGCCTGGAGTAGCGGGAATAAAGGGCGGTACTTC. Protein product: CAWSSGNKGRYF.

This rearrangement joins TRBV27 to TRBJ1-2, with D possibly matching TRBD1 (5 bases). This CDR3 has 15 amino acids. Germline V lookup: CDR1 MNHEY, CDR2 SMNVEV (reference sequence). V lost 2 bases, J lost 3 bases, and 13 bases lay in between. The CDR3 spells CASSLGERGYYGYTF. The CDR3 nucleotides read TGTGCCAGCAGTTTAGGCGAGCGGGGGTACTATGGCTACACCTTC.

V gene TRBV7-2 combines with J gene TRBJ1-6; 10 positions match TRBD1. The germline V gene encodes CDR1 SGHTA and CDR2 FQGNSA. CDR3 length: 15 amino acids. J lost 9 bases, V lost 4 bases, and 6 bases had no gene match. The CDR3 nucleotides are TGTGCCAGCAGCTCTCAGACAGGGGGCACTTCACCCCTCCACTTT. It yields the protein CASSSQTGGTSPLHF.

V gene TRBV18 combines with J gene TRBJ1-5; TRBD1 matches at 8 bases. V shed 5 bases and J 2 bases; nucleotides not matched to a gene: 5. This CDR3 contains 15 residues. Germline assignment: CDR1 KGHSH and CDR2 LQKENI. The DNA for the CDR3 is TGTGCCAGCTCATCGGGACAGGCGGGCAATCAGCCCCAGCATTTT. Translating it yields CASSSGQAGNQPQHF.

This clone was recorded only once. This rearrangement joins TRBV4-1 to TRBJ1-4; D not resolved. In germline, CDR1 is MGHRA, CDR2 YSYEKL. The V end was cut by 5 bases, the J end by 8 bases, with 15 bases between. The CDR3 has 14 amino acids. The CDR3 protein is CASSLREGREKLFF. In DNA form, the CDR3 reads TGCGCCAGCAGCTTGCGGGAAGGAAGGGAAAAACTGTTTTTT.

The genes are TRBV4-3 and TRBJ2-5; 7 bases are a match to TRBD2. The CDR3 runs to 15 residues. The germline gives CDR1 LGHNA, CDR2 YSLEER. The J segment lost 2 bases and the V segment lost 4 bases, leaving 7 bases of the junction unmatched. The CDR3 region has the DNA TGCGCCAGCAGCCCTAACCTAGCGGAACAAGAGACCCAGTACTTC. Protein: CASSPNLAEQETQYF.

This clone appeared a single time. The chain is built from TRBV7-9 and TRBJ1-1, with D possibly being TRBD1 (6 bases). The V gene lost 2 bases and the J gene lost 5 bases, with 12 bases spanning the gap. There are 14 residues in the CDR3. Germline CDR1 reads SEHNR; CDR2 reads FQNEAQ (reference sequence). The CDR3 is CASSLQQGLTEAFF. The CDR3, as DNA: TGTGCCAGCAGCTTACAACAGGGTTTGACTGAAGCTTTCTTT.

The V and J genes are TRBV5-8 and TRBJ2-3, with 8 bases lining up with TRBD2. V gave up 2 bases and J gave up 3 bases; unmatched junction bases: 5. The CDR3 has 15 amino acids. Per germline, CDR1 SGHTS and CDR2 YDEGEE. CDR3 sequence (DNA): TGTGCCAGCAGCTTCCGGCGGGGGGCTACAGATACGCAGTATTTT. Its translation is CASSFRRGATDTQYF. The full variable domain, its missing parts supplied by reference TRBV5-8 and TRBJ2-3, is EAGVTQSPTHLIKTRGQQATLRCSPISGHTSVYWYQQALGLGLQFLLWYDEGEERNRGNFPPRFSGRQFPNYSSELNVNALELEDSALYLCASSFRRGATDTQYFGPGTRLTVL.

With respect to this clone: Other DNA sequences in the same sample also yield this CDR3. The rearrangement links TRBV5-1 to TRBJ1-2; TRBD1 aligns across 9 bases. J gave up 7 bases and V 4 bases, and 8 bases lay outside the gene matches. The V gene's germline CDR1 is SGHRS and CDR2 YFSETQ. The CDR3 loop spans 14 amino acids. CDR3 coding DNA: TGCGCCAGCAGCCTAGGACAGGGGCTAGGTGGCTACACCTTC. Translated, it gives CASSLGQGLGGYTF.

This clone is a singleton in its sample. The chain recombines TRBV19 with TRBJ2-1; D might be TRBD1 (5 bases). Trimming took 7 bases from V and 9 from J, leaving 10 bases between them. The CDR3 contains 11 residues. CDR1 and CDR2 (germline): LNHDA, SQIVND (reference sequence). This CDR3 is CASNRQGEQFF. The DNA for the CDR3 is TGTGCCAGTAACCGGCAGGGTGAGCAGTTCTTC. Full variable domain (outside the CDR3, taken from reference TRBV19 and TRBJ2-1): DGGITQSPKYLFRKEGQNVTLSCEQNLNHDAMYWYRQDPGQGLRLIYYSQIVNDFQKGDIAEGYSVSREKKESFPLTVTSAQKNPTAFYLCASNRQGEQFFGPGTRLTVL.

Turning to this clone: This sample also contains other DNA sequences that code for the same CDR3. The J gene is TRBJ1-5, the V gene TRBV10-1, with D possibly TRBD1 on 6 matching bases. With 6 bases removed from V and 4 bases from J, the gap between germline ends came to 10 bases. The germline gives CDR1 WNHNN, CDR2 SYGVQD (reference sequence). The CDR3 is made up of 13 amino acids. The CDR3 protein is CASSQGLNQPQHF. CDR3 DNA sequence: TGCGCCAGCAGCCAGGGGCTTAATCAGCCCCAGCATTTT.

The rearrangement uses TRBV5-1 and TRBJ1-3, with a weak D call TRBD1 (5 bases). The V gene's germline CDR1 is SGHRS and CDR2 YFSETQ. The CDR3 is made up of 15 amino acids. Trimming removed 2 bases from V and 1 base from J, with 10 bases in between. CDR3 DNA: TGCGCCAGCAGCTTTGGGGGGGATTCTGGAAACACCATATATTTT. The encoded protein is CASSFGGDSGNTIYF.

The chain links TRBV27 to TRBJ1-5, with D hard to call. The CDR3 contains 14 residues. Per germline, CDR1 MNHEY and CDR2 SMNVEV (reference sequence). Trimming cost V 6 bases and J 4 bases, with 13 bases left between them. CDR3 amino acids: CASSPGIPNQPQHF. CDR3 coding DNA: TGTGCCAGCAGCCCAGGAATCCCAAATCAGCCCCAGCATTTT.

This clone was seen only a few times. The chain combines TRBV4-1 with TRBJ2-1; 9 positions agree with TRBD2. The CDR3 consists of 16 residues. Germline V gene lookup returns CDR1 MGHRA and CDR2 YSYEKL. The V and J ends lost 1 base and 6 bases, in that order; junction bases with no gene match: 7. In nucleotides, the CDR3 is TGCGCCAGCAGCCAAGGATGGCGGGAGGGTCGCAATGAGCAGTTCTTC. Translation: CASSQGWREGRNEQFF.

This chain connects TRBV7-2 to TRBJ1-1; D perhaps matches TRBD1 (5 bases). The CDR3 loop spans 17 amino acids. V was cut by 5 bases and J by 0 bases, with 19 bases left in between. Per germline, CDR1 SGHTA and CDR2 FQGNSA. CDR3 coding DNA: TGTGCCAGCAGCCTTACTTCCCCAGGGATATTGAACACTGAAGCTTTCTTT. Residues: CASSLTSPGILNTEAFF.

The V gene is TRBV6-5, the J gene TRBJ2-1, with TRBD2 matching 13 bases. The CDR3 runs 15 residues. The V segment lost 4 bases and the J segment 8 bases; nucleotides outside the gene matches: 5. The germline CDR1 and CDR2 sequences are MNHEY and SVGAGI. The CDR3: CASSSGLAGRDEQFF. DNA for the CDR3: TGTGCCAGCAGTTCGGGACTAGCGGGAAGGGATGAGCAGTTCTTC.

The CDR3 DNA follows: TGCGCCAGCAGCTTGGAGCCCCGCCGGGAAGGCTACACCTTC. It codes for CASSLEPRREGYTF. The chain has TRBV5-1 and TRBJ1-2; D gene ambiguous. Germline V gene lookup returns CDR1 SGHRS and CDR2 YFSETQ. V was pared by 0 bases and J by 8 bases, with 14 bases between. There are 14 residues in the CDR3.

The chain is built from TRBV5-4 and TRBJ1-1; the match to TRBD1 covers 7 bases. Per germline, CDR1 SGHNT and CDR2 YYREEE (reference sequence). V dropped 4 bases and J dropped 1; count of bases not matched to a gene: 4. The CDR3 runs 14 residues. CDR3 in amino acids: CASSIWDRNTEAFF. CDR3 bases: TGTGCCAGCAGCATATGGGACAGGAACACTGAAGCTTTCTTT.

The genes are TRBV7-2 and TRBJ1-2, with 12 nucleotides matching TRBD1. CDR3 length: 16 residues. The germline V gene encodes CDR1 SGHTA and CDR2 FQGNSA. The V segment lost 1 base and the J segment 8 bases; nucleotides outside the gene matches: 8. The CDR3 DNA follows: TGTGCCAGCAGCTTAGTCGGGACAGGGGGCCGTTGGGGCTACACCTTC. It translates to CASSLVGTGGRWGYTF.

This chain uses TRBV7-9 with TRBJ2-2; D is unresolved. V was trimmed by 2 bases and J by 4 bases, leaving 17 bases between them. This CDR3 comprises 17 residues. CDR1 SEHNR and CDR2 FQNEAQ come from the germline V gene (reference sequence). CDR3 region: CASSLLPTGYSTGELFF. CDR3 nucleotide sequence: TGTGCCAGCAGCTTATTGCCCACGGGTTATTCCACCGGGGAGCTGTTTTTT.